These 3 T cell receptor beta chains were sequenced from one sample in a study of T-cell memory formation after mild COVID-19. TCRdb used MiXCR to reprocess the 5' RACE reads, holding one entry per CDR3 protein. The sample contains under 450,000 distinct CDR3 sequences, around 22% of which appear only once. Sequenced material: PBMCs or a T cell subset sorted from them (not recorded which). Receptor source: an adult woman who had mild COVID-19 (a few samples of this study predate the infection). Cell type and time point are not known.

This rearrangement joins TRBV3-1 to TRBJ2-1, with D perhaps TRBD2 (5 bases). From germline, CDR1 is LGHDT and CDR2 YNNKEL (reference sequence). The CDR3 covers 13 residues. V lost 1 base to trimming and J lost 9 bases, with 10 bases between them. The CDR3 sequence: CASSQVRGAEQFF. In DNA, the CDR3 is TGTGCCAGCAGCCAAGTTCGGGGTGCTGAGCAGTTCTTC.

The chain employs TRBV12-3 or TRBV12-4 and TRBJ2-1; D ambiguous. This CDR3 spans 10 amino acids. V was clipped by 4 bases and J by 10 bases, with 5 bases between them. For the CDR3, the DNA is TGTGCCAGCAGTTCCCAGGAGCAGTTCTTC. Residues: CASSSQEQFF.

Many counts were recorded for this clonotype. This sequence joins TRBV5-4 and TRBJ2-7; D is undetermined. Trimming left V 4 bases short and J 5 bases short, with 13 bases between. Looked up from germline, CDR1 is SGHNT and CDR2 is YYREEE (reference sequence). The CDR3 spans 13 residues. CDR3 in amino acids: CASSPSGRDEQYF. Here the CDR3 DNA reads TGTGCCAGCAGCCCCTCTGGACGGGACGAGCAGTACTTC.